One T cell receptor beta chain is described in this entry. During active infection, Seattle patients enrolled and were then monitored through disease. This specimen belongs to a study of blood T cell repertoires in COVID-19. Study summary: The United States, Italy and Spain supplied acute and convalescent COVID-19 samples. T cells, B-cell-depleted T cells, or PBMCs provided the cDNA or gDNA that served as material.

CDR1 KGHSH and CDR2 LQKENI come from the germline V gene. Germline trimming cut 3 bases from V and 2 bases from J; bases unmatched to any gene: 9. The CDR3 loop spans 16 amino acids. Clones were sequenced by immunoSEQ multiplex PCR, and TCRdb holds only the in-frame ones, with some missing. This table holds some 390,000 clones, around 87% found once. Sample: peripheral blood. The receptor was derived from a woman between 55 and 75 years old with COVID-19, enrolled during active disease. The V and J genes are TRBV18 and TRBJ2-7; 8 positions agree with TRBD2. The CDR3 spells CASSPQASGFPYEQYF. The CDR3 DNA is TGTGCCAGCTCACCTCAGGCTAGCGGGTTCCCCTACGAGCAGTACTTC.